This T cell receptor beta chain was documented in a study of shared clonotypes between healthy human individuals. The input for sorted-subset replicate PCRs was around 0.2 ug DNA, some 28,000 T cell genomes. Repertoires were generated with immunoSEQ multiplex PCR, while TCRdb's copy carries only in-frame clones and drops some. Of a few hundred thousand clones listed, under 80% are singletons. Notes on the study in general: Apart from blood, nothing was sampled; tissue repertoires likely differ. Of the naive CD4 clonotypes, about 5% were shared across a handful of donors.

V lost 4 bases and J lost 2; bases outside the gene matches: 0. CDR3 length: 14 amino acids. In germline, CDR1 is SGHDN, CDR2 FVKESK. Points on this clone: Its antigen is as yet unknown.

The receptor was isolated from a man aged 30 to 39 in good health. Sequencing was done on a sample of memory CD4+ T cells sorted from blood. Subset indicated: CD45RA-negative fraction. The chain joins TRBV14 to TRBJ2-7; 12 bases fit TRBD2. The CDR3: CASSRLAGAYEQYF. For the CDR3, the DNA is TGTGCCAGCAGCCGACTAGCGGGGGCCTACGAGCAGTACTTC. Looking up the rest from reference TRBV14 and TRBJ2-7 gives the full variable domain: EAGVTQFPSHSVIEKGQTVTLRCDPISGHDNLYWYRRVMGKEIKFLLHFVKESKQDESGMPNNRFLAERTGGTYSTLKVQPAELEDSGVYFCASSRLAGAYEQYFGPGTRLTVT.